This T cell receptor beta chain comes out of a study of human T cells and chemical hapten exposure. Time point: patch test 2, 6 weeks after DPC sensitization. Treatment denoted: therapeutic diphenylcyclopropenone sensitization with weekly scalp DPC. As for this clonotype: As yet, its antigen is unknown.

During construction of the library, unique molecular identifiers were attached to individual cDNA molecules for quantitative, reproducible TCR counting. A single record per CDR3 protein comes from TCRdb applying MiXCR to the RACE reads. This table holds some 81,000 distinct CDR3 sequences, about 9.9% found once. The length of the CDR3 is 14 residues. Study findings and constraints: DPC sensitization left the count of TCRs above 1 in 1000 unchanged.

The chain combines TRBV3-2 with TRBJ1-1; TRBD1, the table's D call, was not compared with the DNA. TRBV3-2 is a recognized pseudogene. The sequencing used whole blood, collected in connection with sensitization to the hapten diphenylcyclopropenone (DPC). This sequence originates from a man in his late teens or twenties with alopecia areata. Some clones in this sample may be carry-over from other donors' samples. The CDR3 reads CASSQDPGHTEAFF. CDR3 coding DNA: TGTGCCAGCAGCCAAGATCCGGGACACACTGAAGCTTTCTTT.